The 21 T cell receptor beta chains reported below all come from one sample, sequenced in a study of blood T cell repertoires in COVID-19. The protocol was immunoSEQ multiplex PCR, while the TCRdb copy is restricted to in-frame clones and leaves out a portion. The sample lists some 150,000 clones, approximately 85% seen once, with 8% in the top ten. Sequences were obtained from peripheral blood. The receptors shown here come from a woman in her sixties with COVID-19, enrolled during active disease.

This clone was detected a few times. V and J are TRBV10-3 and TRBJ1-5, with D possibly being TRBD1 (6 bases). The CDR3 totals 15 residues. The germline V gene encodes CDR1 ENHRY and CDR2 SYGVKD. Between the trimmed V and J ends, which lost 10 bases and 0 bases, there was a span of 16 bases. CDR3 bases: TGTGCCACCTCGGACAGCAGAGATAGCAATCAGCCCCAGCATTTT. It is translated as CATSDSRDSNQPQHF.

The rearrangement uses TRBV21-1 and TRBJ2-2; the table gives TRBD2 as D, unverified against the DNA. TRBV21-1 is described as a pseudogene. This CDR3 contains 16 residues. The CDR3 spells CASSTPGLRGSGELFF. Here the CDR3 DNA reads TGTGCCAGCAGCACCCCGGGACTTCGGGGGTCCGGGGAGCTGTTTTTT.

CDR3 coding DNA: TGCGCCAGCAGCTTGAGCGGGGGGGTAGAGACCCAGTACTTC. Amino acid sequence: CASSLSGGVETQYF. The chain employs TRBV5-1 and TRBJ2-5; 10 bases fit TRBD2. Germline V gene sequence: CDR1 SGHRS, CDR2 YFSETQ. With 1 base clipped from V and 4 bases from J, the junction kept 1 base outside the gene matches. CDR3 size: 14 residues.

The rearrangement uses TRBV6-2 or TRBV6-3 and TRBJ1-2; a possible D gene is TRBD1 (5 bases). V lost 0 bases and J 8 bases, leaving 10 bases between the germline ends. This CDR3 is built from 13 residues. The V gene's germline CDR1 is MNHEY and CDR2 SVGEGT. The CDR3 here is CASSYSGEAGYTF. CDR3 DNA: TGTGCCAGCAGTTACTCAGGGGAAGCCGGCTACACCTTC.

A remark on this clone: The same CDR3 arises from other DNA sequences in this sample as well. This chain joins TRBV18 and TRBJ1-2; D might be TRBD1 (5 bases). Trimming removed 3 bases at V and 3 bases at J, with 8 bases between. This CDR3 is 13 amino acids long. Germline V gives CDR1 KGHSH, CDR2 LQKENI. The CDR3 reads CASSPDRDYGYTF. The CDR3 DNA is TGTGCCAGCTCACCCGACAGAGACTATGGCTACACCTTC.

The chain joins TRBV7-2 to TRBJ2-7; the match to TRBD1 covers 8 bases. The ends lost 0 bases at V and 9 bases at J; junction bases unmatched: 7. The length of the CDR3 is 14 residues. In germline, CDR1 is SGHTA, CDR2 FQGNSA. In DNA, the CDR3 is TGTGCCAGCAGCTTAGCAGCCGTCGACAGGGGGCAGTACTTC. Residues: CASSLAAVDRGQYF.

V is TRBV5-1 and J is TRBJ2-3; 13 bases are shared with TRBD2. V shed 2 bases and J 2 bases; nucleotides not matched to a gene: 11. The germline V gene has CDR1 SGHRS and CDR2 YFSETQ. The CDR3 is made up of 19 amino acids. The CDR3 region has the DNA TGCGCCAGCAGCTTTCCCGCTCGACTAGCGGGGGGAAACACAGATACGCAGTATTTT. Amino acid sequence: CASSFPARLAGGNTDTQYF.

The CDR3 DNA reads as TGTGCCAGCAGCTTAGAGACTAGCGGGGGGTACAATGAGCAGTTCTTC. This encodes CASSLETSGGYNEQFF. This sequence joins TRBV11-3 and TRBJ2-1; 13 positions agree with TRBD2. Germline CDR1 SGHNT, CDR2 YENEEA. CDR3 size: 16 residues. The V gene end was trimmed by 0 bases and the J gene end by 4 bases; junction bases not matched to a gene: 0.

This clone appeared once. V usage is TRBV13 and J usage is TRBJ2-6; 9 bases align to TRBD1. The CDR3 covers 16 residues. CDR1 is PRHDT, CDR2 FYEKMQ, per germline (reference sequence). Trimming cost V 2 bases and J 4 bases; bases outside gene matches: 3. The CDR3 nucleotides read TGTGCCAGCAGCTTATACAGGGGGCGAGGGGCCAACGTCCTGACTTTC. As protein: CASSLYRGRGANVLTF.

This clone was seen once. This chain connects TRBV9 to TRBJ1-2; the D is unclear. The CDR3 extends over 17 amino acids. Trimming cost V 0 bases and J 4 bases, with 19 bases left between them. Germline CDR1 is SGDLS and CDR2 is YYNGEE. DNA for the CDR3: TGTGCCAGCAGCGTAGATAACCAGGTTTCGGCAATCTATGGCTACACCTTC. Its protein product is CASSVDNQVSAIYGYTF. The whole variable domain, filled in from reference TRBV9 and TRBJ1-2, reads DSGVTQTPKHLITATGQRVTLRCSPRSGDLSVYWYQQSLDQGLQFLIQYYNGEERAKGNILERFSAQQFPDLHSELNLSSLELGDSALYFCASSVDNQVSAIYGYTFGSGTRLTVV.

V usage is TRBV7-8 and J usage is TRBJ1-4; 9 nucleotides match TRBD1. Losses at the gene ends were 2 bases for V and 8 bases for J; bases not matched to a gene: 12. Per the germline V gene, CDR1 is SGHVS and CDR2 is FQNEAQ. CDR3 length equals 17 residues. The CDR3 region has the DNA TGTGCCAGCAGCTTACCGGTTACAGGGGGCTGGGGGGAAAAACTGTTTTTT. This encodes CASSLPVTGGWGEKLFF.

V usage is TRBV6-4 and J usage is TRBJ2-7; 7 bases align to TRBD2. Looked up from germline, CDR1 is MRHNA and CDR2 is SNTAGT. J gave up 2 bases and V 9 bases, and 16 bases lay outside the gene matches. The CDR3 has 16 residues. CDR3 amino acids: CARTKEHPSGTYEQYF. The CDR3 bases are TGTGCCAGGACCAAAGAACATCCTAGCGGTACCTACGAGCAGTACTTC.

The V call is TRBV15, the J call TRBJ1-1; TRBD1 might be the D (6 bases). The germline V and J ends were trimmed by 0 bases and 6 bases, with 14 bases remaining between them. The CDR3 runs to 15 residues. CDR1 is LNHNV and CDR2 is YYDKDF in the germline V gene (reference sequence). The CDR3 here is CATSRDSSGAAEAFF. CDR3 in DNA: TGTGCCACCAGCAGAGATAGTTCAGGGGCGGCTGAAGCTTTCTTT.

The V gene is TRBV20-1, the J gene TRBJ2-5, with 8 nucleotides matching TRBD2. CDR3 length: 11 residues. V was pared by 3 bases and J by 10 bases, with 4 bases of the junction left unmatched. Germline CDR1 is DFQATT and CDR2 is SNEGSKA (reference sequence). CDR3 region: CSASVGTSQYF. Written as DNA, the CDR3 is TGCAGTGCTAGTGTGGGGACTAGCCAGTACTTC.

V gene TRBV6-2 or TRBV6-3 combines with J gene TRBJ2-1; D may be TRBD2 (5 bases). Germline V gene lookup returns CDR1 MNHEY and CDR2 SVGEGT. Deletions cut 2 bases from V and 7 bases from J, with 18 bases between. The CDR3 is made up of 16 amino acids. CDR3 protein: CASSYPLWSGWNEQFF. The CDR3 DNA follows: TGTGCCAGCAGTTACCCCCTATGGAGCGGTTGGAATGAGCAGTTCTTC.

This clone was counted only a few times. This chain links TRBV3-1 (or the pseudogene TRBV3-2) with TRBJ2-5; D is uncertain. The V and J ends lost 10 bases and 5 bases respectively, with 14 bases between them. Germline V gene lookup returns CDR1 LGHDT and CDR2 YNNKEL (reference sequence). The CDR3 consists of 12 residues. The CDR3 spells CATRSARETQYF. The CDR3 nucleotides read TGTGCCACCCGAAGCGCGCGGGAGACCCAGTACTTC.

The chain recombines TRBV5-8 with TRBJ1-2; possibly TRBD1 for D (5 bases). The CDR3 is made up of 16 amino acids. Per germline, CDR1 SGHTS and CDR2 YDEGEE. With 0 bases removed from V and 5 bases from J, the gap between germline ends came to 17 bases. The CDR3 protein is CASSLDPGLRGYGYTF. The CDR3 DNA sequence: TGTGCCAGCAGCTTGGACCCGGGACTAAGAGGGTATGGCTACACCTTC.

The rearrangement uses TRBV27 and TRBJ2-1; 10 nucleotides line up with TRBD2. The junction had 5 bases not matched to a gene; V was cut back by 3 bases and J by 3 bases. This CDR3 comprises 16 residues. Germline V lookup: CDR1 MNHEY, CDR2 SMNVEV (reference sequence). The DNA of the CDR3 is TGTGCCAGCAGTTTCTTAGGACTAGCGGACTACAATGAGCAGTTCTTC. Encoded protein: CASSFLGLADYNEQFF.

This chain connects TRBV3-1 (or the pseudogene TRBV3-2) to TRBJ2-7, with D unclear. The CDR3 consists of 14 residues. Trimming removed 6 bases from V and 7 bases from J, with 19 bases in between. Germline CDR1 reads LGHDT; CDR2 reads YNNKEL (reference sequence). CDR3 sequence (DNA): TGTGCCAGCAGTCTCCTCCAAGTTCCTAGGGAGCAGTACTTC. Protein sequence: CASSLLQVPREQYF.

The rearrangement joins TRBV4-1 to TRBJ1-2, with D possibly TRBD1 on 5 matching bases. The V gene's germline CDR1 is MGHRA and CDR2 YSYEKL. This CDR3 region has 17 residues. The ends were cut back, 0 bases at V and 6 bases at J, with 20 bases in the middle. Written as DNA, the CDR3 is TGCGCCAGCAGCCAAGATGAGAGGTCTATGAAAGGGGATGGCTACACCTTC. This sequence encodes CASSQDERSMKGDGYTF.

The table lists this clone with a few counts. The chain has TRBV30 and TRBJ2-7; D is possibly TRBD1 (6 bases). The CDR3 is 15 amino acids. CDR1 and CDR2 from the germline V gene are GTSNPN and SVGIG (reference sequence). Trimming cost V 1 base and J 1 base, with 14 bases left between them. This CDR3 is CAWSGRAGVSYEQYF. CDR3 coding DNA: TGTGCCTGGAGTGGTCGCGCAGGGGTTTCCTACGAGCAGTACTTC. Supplemented by reference TRBV30 and TRBJ2-7, the full variable domain reads SQTIHQWPATLVQPVGSPLSLECTVEGTSNPNLYWYRQAAGRGLQLLFYSVGIGQISSEVPQNLSASRPQDRQFILSSKKLLLSDSGFYLCAWSGRAGVSYEQYFGPGTRLTVT.